The 4 T cell receptor beta chains listed next were all sequenced from one sample in a study of PD-1 blockade in classical Hodgkin lymphoma. Measured with immunoSEQ multiplex PCR; TCRdb has only the in-frame clones, and not every one. This table holds tens of thousands of clones, about nine tenths found once. Every patient was affected by relapse after autologous stem cell transplantation, while exposure to brentuximab vedotin was not uniform. Specimen: peripheral blood mononuclear cells (PBMCs), collected at baseline. The source is a human donor with classical Hodgkin lymphoma.

The rearrangement links TRBV20-1 to TRBJ2-7; no clear D. Germline CDR1 is DFQATT and CDR2 is SNEGSKA (reference sequence). This CDR3 spans 11 amino acids. V lost 6 bases, J lost 2 bases, and 8 bases lay in between. The CDR3 spells CSARNTYEQYF. The CDR3 DNA reads TGCAGTGCCCGGAACACCTACGAGCAGTACTTC.

The chain carries TRBV7-9 and TRBJ1-1; D is ambiguous. In germline, CDR1 is SEHNR, CDR2 FQNEAQ (reference sequence). The CDR3 runs to 15 residues. The ends were cut back, 5 bases at V and 0 bases at J, with 13 bases in the middle. The CDR3 is CASSLGRIMNTEAFF. The DNA for the CDR3 is TGTGCCAGCAGCCTCGGACGGATTATGAACACTGAAGCTTTCTTT. The whole variable domain, remainder taken from reference TRBV7-9 and TRBJ1-1, is DTGVSQNPRHKITKRGQNVTFRCDPISEHNRLYWYRQTLGQGPEFLTYFQNEAQLEKSRLLSDRFSAERPKGSFSTLEIQRTEQGDSAMYLCASSLGRIMNTEAFFGQGTRLTVV.

The chain uses TRBV7-9 and TRBJ2-7, with D possibly matching TRBD1 (6 bases). CDR1 and CDR2 (germline): SEHNR, FQNEAQ (reference sequence). CDR3 length: 15 amino acids. Trimming stripped 1 base from V and 5 bases from J, with 15 bases between. CDR3 loop: CASSLDGTTGNEQYF. Here the CDR3 DNA reads TGTGCCAGCAGCTTAGATGGGACAACAGGGAACGAGCAGTACTTC. Supplemented by reference TRBV7-9 and TRBJ2-7, the full variable domain reads DTGVSQNPRHKITKRGQNVTFRCDPISEHNRLYWYRQTLGQGPEFLTYFQNEAQLEKSRLLSDRFSAERPKGSFSTLEIQRTEQGDSAMYLCASSLDGTTGNEQYFGPGTRLTVT.

The CDR3 protein is CASGPQNQPQHF. Here the CDR3 DNA reads TGTGCCAGCGGCCCGCAGAATCAGCCCCAGCATTTT. This chain joins TRBV27 and TRBJ1-5; no clear D gene. CDR3 length: 12 residues. Germline lookup yields CDR1 MNHEY and CDR2 SMNVEV (reference sequence). V lost 8 bases and J 4 bases, leaving 9 bases between the germline ends.